This TCR beta chain was captured by sequencing in a study of monozygotic twins with inflammatory bowel disease (dated by TCRdb to between 2019 and 2020). General notes on the study: The full study comprised 28 monozygotic twin pairs: nine German pairs (four IBD-concordant, five IBD-discordant) and 19 IBD-discordant Danish pairs. Each individual had, on average, about 151 000 unique TCRalpha sequences and 181 000 unique TCRbeta sequences available for analysis. The search for disease-associated traits relied mainly on comparing IBD patients with their genetically identical healthy co-twins within discordant pairs. What the study reported, not specific to this receptor: Background noise and inter-individual variability may have been introduced into the repertoires by the differing immunosuppressive treatments among patients. TCRbeta repertoire diversity, by inverse Simpson index, was decreased in IBD patients compared with their healthy co-twins. Distinction between different T cell subtypes could not be achieved in the analysis. IBD patients shared fewer clonotypes with other individuals than healthy twins did, most markedly in patients showing signs of disease activity. No difference in repertoire similarity was observed between concordant and discordant twins, possibly owing to limited statistical power. The results gave no support for a single strong signal or clonotype linked to IBD.

From each donor, a 2.5 ml peripheral blood sample was collected into PAXgene tubes and kept at -80 degrees C. Without T cell sorting, total RNA was isolated from whole blood using the PAXgene blood miRNA kit on an automated QIAcube. Peripheral blood from monozygotic twin pairs concordant or discordant for inflammatory bowel disease was subjected to deep TCRalpha and TCRbeta repertoire profiling with unique molecular barcoding. Smoking habits were recorded for all twin pairs, with individuals classified as current, former or never smokers. Details on this clonotype: Its antigen specificity is not known.

Library creation used 5' RACE. Each TCR library was prepared from 3,500 to 4,500 ng of total RNA. For each sample, cDNA was synthesized in eight separate reactions using SMARTScribe reverse transcriptase. During cDNA synthesis, template switching introduced unique molecular identifiers that contained a 6-nucleotide sample barcode. TCRalpha and TCRbeta cDNA was amplified by two nested PCRs of 16 and 9 cycles, with bead purification after each PCR. Before amplification, cDNA was treated with uracil DNA-glycosylase and purified using the QIAquick PCR purification kit. In the second PCR, Illumina TruSeq-compatible adapters and sample-specific barcodes were added. TapeStation and Qubit were used to check library quality and concentration, and 5 ng of each library went into the pool. Pooled libraries were sequenced on an Illumina HiSeq2500 single-index Rapid Run with 2 x 100 bp reads and custom sequencing primers. The original methods were these. PCR and sequencing errors were corrected by UMI-based consensus assembly using MiGEC version 1.2.6. MiXCR version 2.1.1 handled V(D)J alignment, clonotype assembly and CDR3 extraction. To normalise gene usage, clonotype sharing and MAIT/NKT TCR abundance, the top 1000, 10 000 and 20 000 clonotypes in each sample were analysed. Diversity was computed as the inverse Simpson index with the vegan R package after downsampling to 27 000 UMIs. Statistical testing used paired Mann-Whitney U tests on the discordant twin pairs and applied Benjamini-Hochberg correction for multiple testing. Reads reprocessed by TCRdb are summarized as one entry per CDR3 protein sequence, and DNA is absent. It is TCRdb's table, rather than the study itself, that gives the V and J calls and clone size. The table of this sample itemizes roughly 150,000 distinct CDR3 sequences. The ten most abundant clones make up about 2.7% of the sample.

The sequenced sample was blood. This TCR was recovered from a human donor with ulcerative colitis or Crohn's disease, or a healthy co-twin of an affected twin (not recorded which).

This receptor carries the CDR3 CSVPGRNEKLFF. The sequence is built from TRBV29-1 and TRBJ1-4; TCRdb lists TRBD1, though no DNA is available to test this call. From its cysteine to its phenylalanine, the CDR3 spans 12 amino acids. No DNA is listed. Via the germline V gene, CDR1 is SQVTM and CDR2 ANQGSEA.